This T cell receptor (beta chain) originates from a study of blood T cell repertoires in COVID-19. Profiled with immunoSEQ multiplex PCR; TCRdb holds only in-frame clones, not every one. This table holds hundreds of thousands of clones, approximately 80% found once. The CDR3 spans 14 residues. Trimming left V 0 bases short and J 1 base short, with 7 bases between. From germline, CDR1 is SGDLS and CDR2 YYNGEE. This clone was seen a handful of times. Living in 20 to 30 US areas, the participants were between roughly 18 and 95 years of age. The rearrangement links TRBV9 to TRBJ1-1; D unresolved. This TCR was recovered from a man aged 35 to 55 who had been exposed to COVID-19. The sample taken for sequencing was PBMCs or T cells enriched from blood (not recorded which). Here the CDR3 reads CASSVVNSNTEAFF. The CDR3 DNA reads TGTGCCAGCAGCGTAGTGAACTCGAACACTGAAGCTTTCTTT. Full variable domain (remainder filled in from reference TRBV9 and TRBJ1-1): DSGVTQTPKHLITATGQRVTLRCSPRSGDLSVYWYQQSLDQGLQFLIQYYNGEERAKGNILERFSAQQFPDLHSELNLSSLELGDSALYFCASSVVNSNTEAFFGQGTRLTVV.